Described below is a single T cell receptor (beta chain) sequence and its context. The antigen is unknown. Primers included in the PCR were 60 Vbeta and 13 Jbeta primers. Assay used: immunoSEQ multiplex PCR; TCRdb lists only in-frame clones, some missing. The data hold about 140,000 clones, with around 79% observed a single time. This specimen comes from a study of cytomegalovirus exposure and HLA in healthy donors. Study observations and caveats: In a later analysis, compared with equally common non-associated chains, HLA-associated beta chains were more expanded.

This sequence was found in a woman between 50 and 59 years old in good health and CMV-seropositive. Sequencing used PBMCs.

The CDR3 DNA follows: TGCGCCGGTCTTGGGGCCGGTGATCGGAAGCCCCAGCATTTT. This translates into CAGLGAGDRKPQHF. V gene TRBV5-1 combines with J gene TRBJ1-5, with TRBD1 as a possible D gene (5 bases). Trimming stripped 10 bases from V and 8 bases from J, with 22 bases between. Germline-derived CDR1 and CDR2 are SGHRS and YFSETQ. The CDR3 extends over 14 amino acids.